This entry is about one T cell receptor (beta chain). Its specificity is unknown. This specimen belongs to a study of post-analysis software for immune sequencing data. Study-wide points: Four or five TRBV segments were significantly more frequent in patients than in controls. TRBV5-6, TRBV5-1 and TRBV20-1 were among these segments.

The ends lost 6 bases at V and 4 bases at J; junction bases unmatched: 7. The length of the CDR3 is 16 residues. The germline CDR1 and CDR2 sequences are MNHEY and SVGAGI. Included in the TCR beta cDNA libraries were unique molecular identifiers. TCRdb used MiXCR to reprocess the PCR reads, holding one entry per CDR3 protein. Of 740,000 or so distinct CDR3 sequences in the sample, about 57% were seen once. This clonotype was obtained from a girl aged 5-17 years with multiple sclerosis. J is TRBJ1-4 and V is TRBV6-5, with 11 bases aligning to TRBD1. Sequenced: blood. The CDR3, as DNA: TGTGCCAGCAGCTCCGGGACAGGGGGGTATAATGAAAAACTGTTTTTT. It is translated as CASSSGTGGYNEKLFF.